This T cell receptor beta chain is drawn from a study of blood T cell repertoires in COVID-19. Clones were sequenced by immunoSEQ multiplex PCR, and TCRdb holds only the in-frame ones, with some missing. The sample lists approximately 76,000 clones, roughly 82% occurring once. V shed 7 bases, J shed 5 bases, and the junction held 10 bases outside the gene matches. The CDR3 totals 15 residues. Germline CDR1 reads LNHDA; CDR2 reads SQIVND (reference sequence). This chain joins TRBV19 and TRBJ2-1, with 8 bases matching TRBD2. Sequenced input: peripheral blood. This TCR was sampled from a man aged 45-65 years with acute or convalescent COVID-19. For the CDR3, the DNA is TGTGCCAGTACCCTTCTAAGCGGGAGACACAATGAGCAGTTCTTC. Protein product: CASTLLSGRHNEQFF.